The clone carrying this T cell receptor (beta chain) has a single count. These data are taken from a study of T cell changes during pregnancy in multiple sclerosis. CDR3 length equals 14 residues. Trimming cost V 4 bases and J 6 bases; bases outside gene matches: 8. Germline values: CDR1 MNHEY, CDR2 SMNVEV (reference sequence). Clones were sequenced by immunoSEQ multiplex PCR, and TCRdb holds only the in-frame ones, with some missing. Of tens of thousands of clones in the sample, 90% to 95% are singletons; the top ten hold about 4.7%. This sequence joins TRBV27 and TRBJ2-7; TRBD2 matches at 8 bases. This specimen was CD8+ T cells from peripheral blood mononuclear cells, taken in the first trimester of pregnancy. The sequence derives from a female donor with multiple sclerosis, enrolled in a pregnancy study. CDR3: CASSYSGGGFEQYF. The CDR3 DNA follows: TGTGCCAGCAGTTACTCCGGCGGGGGGTTCGAGCAGTACTTC.